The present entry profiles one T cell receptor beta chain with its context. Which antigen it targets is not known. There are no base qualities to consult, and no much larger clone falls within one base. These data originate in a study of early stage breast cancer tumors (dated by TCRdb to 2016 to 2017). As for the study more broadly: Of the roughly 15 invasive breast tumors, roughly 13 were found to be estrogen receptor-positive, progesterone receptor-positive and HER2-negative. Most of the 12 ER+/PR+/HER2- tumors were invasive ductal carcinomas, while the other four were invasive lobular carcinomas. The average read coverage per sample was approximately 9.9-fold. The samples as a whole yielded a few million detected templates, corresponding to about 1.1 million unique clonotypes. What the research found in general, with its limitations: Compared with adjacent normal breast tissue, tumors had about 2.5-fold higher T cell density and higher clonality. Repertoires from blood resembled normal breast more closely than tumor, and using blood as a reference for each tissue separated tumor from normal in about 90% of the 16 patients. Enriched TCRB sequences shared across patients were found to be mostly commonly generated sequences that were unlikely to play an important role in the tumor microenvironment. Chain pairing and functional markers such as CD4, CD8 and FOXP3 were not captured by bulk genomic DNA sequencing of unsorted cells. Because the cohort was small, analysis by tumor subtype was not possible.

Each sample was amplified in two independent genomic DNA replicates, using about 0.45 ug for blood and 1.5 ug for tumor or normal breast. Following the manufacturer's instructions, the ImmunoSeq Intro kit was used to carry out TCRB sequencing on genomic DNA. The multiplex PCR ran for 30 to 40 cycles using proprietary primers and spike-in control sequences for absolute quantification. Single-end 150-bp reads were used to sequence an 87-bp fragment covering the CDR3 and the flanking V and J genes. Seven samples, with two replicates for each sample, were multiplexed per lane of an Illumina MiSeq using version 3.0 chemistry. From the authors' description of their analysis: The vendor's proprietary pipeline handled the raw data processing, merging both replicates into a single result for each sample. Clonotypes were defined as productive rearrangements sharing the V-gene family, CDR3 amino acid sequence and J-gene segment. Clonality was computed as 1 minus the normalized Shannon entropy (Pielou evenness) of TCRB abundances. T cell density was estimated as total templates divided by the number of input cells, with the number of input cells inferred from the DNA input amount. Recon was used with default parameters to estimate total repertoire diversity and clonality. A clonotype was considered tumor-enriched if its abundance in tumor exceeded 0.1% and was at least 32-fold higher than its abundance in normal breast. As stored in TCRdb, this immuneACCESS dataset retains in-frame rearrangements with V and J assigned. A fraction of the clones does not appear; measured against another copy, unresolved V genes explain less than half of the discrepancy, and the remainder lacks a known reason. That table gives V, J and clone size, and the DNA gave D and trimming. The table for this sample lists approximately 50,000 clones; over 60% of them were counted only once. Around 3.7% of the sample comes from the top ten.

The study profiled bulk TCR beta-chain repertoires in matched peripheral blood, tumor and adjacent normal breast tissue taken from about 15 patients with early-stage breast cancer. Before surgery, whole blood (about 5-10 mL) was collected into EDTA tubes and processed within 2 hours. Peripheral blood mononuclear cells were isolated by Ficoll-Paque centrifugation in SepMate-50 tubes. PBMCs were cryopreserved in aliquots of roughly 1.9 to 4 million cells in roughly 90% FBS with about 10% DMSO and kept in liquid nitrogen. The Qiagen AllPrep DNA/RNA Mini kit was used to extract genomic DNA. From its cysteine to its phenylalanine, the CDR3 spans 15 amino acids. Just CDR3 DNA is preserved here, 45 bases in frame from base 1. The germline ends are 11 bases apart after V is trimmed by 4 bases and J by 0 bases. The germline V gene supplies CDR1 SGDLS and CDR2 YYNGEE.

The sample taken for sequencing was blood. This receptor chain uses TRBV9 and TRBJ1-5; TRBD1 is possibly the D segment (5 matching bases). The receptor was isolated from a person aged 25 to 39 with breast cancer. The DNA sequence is TGTGCCAGCAGCTTCGGGACGGATAGCAATCAGCCCCAGCATTTT. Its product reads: CASSFGTDSNQPQHF.